One and the same sample provided the 21 T cell receptor beta chains below, sequenced in a study of regulatory T cells in long-lasting Graves disease. TCR beta libraries were built with iRepertoire HTBI primers and Arm-PCR of CDR3 regions. TCRdb passed the multiplex PCR reads through MiXCR, listing each CDR3 protein once. In the table there are around 500,000 distinct CDR3 sequences, roughly 20% of which are singletons. Documented time point: persistent/refractory GD, antithyroid drugs over 5 years with positive TRAb. From PBMCs, RNA was extracted and then used to make the TCR library. The sequences come from peripheral blood mononuclear cells (PBMCs), collected when the disease was refractory, from a patient treated with antithyroid drugs. These receptors were taken from a female donor with Graves disease.

This clonotype was recorded many times. The rearrangement uses TRBV3-1 and TRBJ2-7; 14 bases align to TRBD2. The germline CDR1 and CDR2 sequences are LGHDT and YNNKEL (reference sequence). This CDR3 has 19 amino acids. V gave up 0 bases and J gave up 4 bases; unmatched junction bases: 11. The CDR3 spells CASSQELGTSGSSWYEQYF. CDR3 DNA: TGTGCCAGCAGCCAAGAGCTGGGGACTAGCGGGAGTTCTTGGTACGAGCAGTACTTC.

V is TRBV30 and J is TRBJ1-5; 9 nucleotides align to TRBD1. Looked up from germline, CDR1 is GTSNPN and CDR2 is SVGIG (reference sequence). The CDR3 has 13 amino acids. J lost 7 bases, V lost 1 base, and 2 bases had no gene match. The CDR3 loop is CAWSGQGGQPQHF. The CDR3, as DNA: TGTGCCTGGAGTGGACAGGGGGGGCAGCCCCAGCATTTT. Looking up the rest from reference TRBV30 and TRBJ1-5 gives the full variable domain: SQTIHQWPATLVQPVGSPLSLECTVEGTSNPNLYWYRQAAGRGLQLLFYSVGIGQISSEVPQNLSASRPQDRQFILSSKKLLLSDSGFYLCAWSGQGGQPQHFGDGTRLSIL.

The chain carries TRBV6-1 and TRBJ2-7, with D possibly being TRBD1 or TRBD2 (5 bases each). This CDR3 region has 15 residues. V was cut by 6 bases and J by 1 base, with 16 bases left in between. Germline V CDR1 and CDR2: MNHNS, SASEGT. For the CDR3, the DNA is TGTGCCAGCAGGGGAGCTAGATCAGGGTCCTACGAGCAGTACTTC. It is translated as CASRGARSGSYEQYF.

The chain uses TRBV6-5 and TRBJ2-1, with TRBD2 as a possible D gene (7 bases). In germline, CDR1 is MNHEY, CDR2 SVGAGI. CDR3 size: 16 residues. V lost 0 bases and J 5 bases, leaving 14 bases between the germline ends. This CDR3 reads CASSYSMGEGDNEQFF. The CDR3 region has the DNA TGTGCCAGCAGTTACTCGATGGGGGAGGGGGACAATGAGCAGTTCTTC.

The table lists this clonotype with many counts. The V call is TRBV11-2, the J call TRBJ2-2; D not resolved. The germline V and J ends were trimmed by 3 bases and 8 bases, with 4 bases remaining between them. Germline CDR1 is SGHAT and CDR2 is FQNNGV. The CDR3 loop spans 11 amino acids. In nucleotides, the CDR3 is TGTGCCAGCAGCTTCCAAGGGGAGCTGTTTTTT. Amino acid sequence: CASSFQGELFF.

The chain joins TRBV19 to TRBJ2-3; D unresolved. V dropped 1 base and J dropped 4 bases, with 3 bases sitting between them. CDR1 and CDR2 (germline): LNHDA, SQIVND (reference sequence). The CDR3 has 12 amino acids. The CDR3 reads CASSIAADTQYF. The CDR3 nucleotides are TGTGCCAGTAGTATAGCAGCAGATACGCAGTATTTT.

This clonotype was seen a few times. The rearrangement joins TRBV28 to TRBJ2-6; no reliable D call. Germline V gives CDR1 MDHEN, CDR2 SYDVKM. CDR3 length equals 16 residues. Trimming stripped 1 base from V and 0 bases from J, with 7 bases between. The CDR3 DNA reads as TGTGCCAGCAGTTTATACTTGGTCTCTGGGGCCAACGTCCTGACTTTC. As protein: CASSLYLVSGANVLTF.

This clonotype was recorded a few times. This chain uses TRBV9 with TRBJ2-7; D remains ambiguous. Trimming removed 0 bases from V and 2 bases from J, with 12 bases in between. The CDR3 is 15 residues long. CDR1 is SGDLS, CDR2 YYNGEE, per germline. In DNA, the CDR3 is TGTGCCAGCAGCGTAGGGTTCGGGCGGACCTACGAGCAGTACTTC. Encoded protein: CASSVGFGRTYEQYF.

This clonotype was counted ten times or more. This chain joins TRBV28 and TRBJ1-2, with D perhaps TRBD1 (6 bases). The CDR3 is 14 amino acids. The ends were cut back, 10 bases at V and 8 bases at J, with 23 bases in the middle. Germline V CDR1 and CDR2: MDHEN, SYDVKM. CDR3 loop: CATLRDNLVEGYTF. In nucleotides, the CDR3 is TGTGCCACCCTCCGGGACAACCTGGTCGAGGGCTACACCTTC.

The chain joins TRBV4-1 to TRBJ1-2; D possibly corresponds to TRBD1 (6 bases). Trimming stripped 0 bases from V and 0 bases from J, with 14 bases between. The CDR3 loop spans 17 amino acids. Per germline, CDR1 MGHRA and CDR2 YSYEKL. CDR3 in amino acids: CASSQEPGAQANYGYTF. In DNA, the CDR3 is TGCGCCAGCAGCCAAGAGCCAGGGGCCCAAGCTAACTATGGCTACACCTTC.

The chain employs TRBV12-5 and TRBJ2-2, with TRBD2 as a possible D gene (6 bases). The CDR3 is made up of 17 amino acids. The germline V gene has CDR1 LGHNT and CDR2 FRNRAP. Trimming took off 0 bases at V and 6 bases at J, with 17 bases between the two ends. The CDR3 protein is CASGLVVGGRAPGELFF. Here the CDR3 DNA reads TGTGCTAGTGGTTTGGTAGTAGGAGGGAGAGCCCCCGGGGAGCTGTTTTTT.

As concerns this clonotype: Germline is not matched at one junction end, which may reflect a read error. This sequence joins TRBV7-6 and TRBJ2-6; D might be TRBD1 or TRBD2, each matching 5 bases. Germline CDR1 is SGHVS and CDR2 is FNYEAQ. CDR3 length equals 16 residues. CDR3: CASSLFRGSGANILTF. The CDR3 DNA is TGTGCCAGCAGCTTATTTCGCGGGTCCGGGGCCAACATCCTGACTTTC.

V is TRBV7-2 and J is TRBJ2-4, with TRBD2 matching over 9 bases. CDR1 is SGHTA, CDR2 FQGNSA, per germline. The CDR3 contains 20 residues. The V gene end was trimmed by 5 bases and the J gene end by 1 base; junction bases not matched to a gene: 18. CDR3 nucleotide sequence: TGTGCCAGCAGCCCGCGACTACCGTCTATAGCGGGAGTGGCCAAAAACATTCAGTACTTC. Amino acids: CASSPRLPSIAGVAKNIQYF.

The table lists this clonotype with many counts. The chain joins TRBV7-9 to TRBJ1-2, with D perhaps TRBD1 (5 bases). The CDR3 spans 15 residues. The V and J ends lost 3 bases and 8 bases respectively, with 19 bases between them. From germline, CDR1 is SEHNR and CDR2 FQNEAQ (reference sequence). CDR3 in amino acids: CASSFSRRRDRGYTF. The CDR3 DNA reads TGTGCCAGCAGCTTCTCCCGTCGCAGGGATCGAGGCTACACCTTC.

This clonotype has at least ten counts. V and J are TRBV7-9 and TRBJ2-5; 9 positions match TRBD1. The CDR3 is 15 residues long. From germline, CDR1 is SEHNR and CDR2 FQNEAQ (reference sequence). V dropped 2 bases and J dropped 4; count of bases not matched to a gene: 5. The DNA for the CDR3 is TGTGCCAGCAGCTTAAGGACAGGGGTCGGAGAGACCCAGTACTTC. This codes for CASSLRTGVGETQYF. Combining the CDR3 with reference TRBV7-9 and TRBJ2-5 gives the whole variable domain DTGVSQNPRHKITKRGQNVTFRCDPISEHNRLYWYRQTLGQGPEFLTYFQNEAQLEKSRLLSDRFSAERPKGSFSTLEIQRTEQGDSAMYLCASSLRTGVGETQYFGPGTRLLVL.

For this clonotype: A much larger clone differs by one base, so this may be a read error. V is TRBV5-6 and J is TRBJ2-7; D is ambiguous. The CDR3 contains 13 residues. Per germline, CDR1 SGHDT and CDR2 YYEEEE. Trimming removed 1 base from V and 0 bases from J, with 5 bases in between. This chain's CDR3 is CASSLYGSYEQYF. The CDR3 bases are TGTGCCAGCAGCTTGTACGGCTCCTACGAGCAGTACTTC.

V and J are TRBV11-2 and TRBJ1-3; D call uncertain. There are 16 residues in the CDR3. Germline V gene lookup returns CDR1 SGHAT and CDR2 FQNNGV. V lost 5 bases to trimming and J lost 0 bases, with 14 bases between them. CDR3 in amino acids: CASSQNLLPSGNTIYF. CDR3 nucleotides: TGTGCCAGCAGCCAAAATCTTTTGCCCTCTGGAAACACCATATATTTT.

The table lists this clonotype with a few counts. The gene calls are TRBV6-1 and TRBJ1-1; 7 bases map to TRBD1. J was trimmed by 3 bases and V by 6 bases; bases with no gene match: 4. Germline V gene sequence: CDR1 MNHNS, CDR2 SASEGT. The CDR3 has 13 amino acids. DNA for the CDR3: TGTGCCAGCAGGACCGACAGGGACACTGAAGCTTTCTTT. Protein product: CASRTDRDTEAFF.

This clonotype was seen at least ten times. V usage is TRBV12-3 or TRBV12-4 and J usage is TRBJ1-1; D perhaps matches TRBD1 (5 bases). V lost 6 bases and J 7 bases, leaving 15 bases between the germline ends. This CDR3 region has 13 residues. CDR3 loop: CASSSTVKGEAFF. CDR3 DNA: TGTGCCAGCAGCTCGACAGTAAAGGGTGAAGCTTTCTTT.

This clonotype was observed a handful of times. V and J are TRBV7-8 and TRBJ2-7; a weak D match, TRBD2 (6 bases). CDR1 and CDR2 from the germline V gene are SGHVS and FQNEAQ. Trimming left V 5 bases short and J 3 bases short, with 17 bases between. The CDR3 runs to 15 residues. CDR3 DNA sequence: TGTGCCAGCAGCCACCAGCAGGAGGGAATCTACGAGCAGTACTTC. Protein sequence: CASSHQQEGIYEQYF.

Notes on this clonotype: This may arise from a read error, as a much more abundant clone is one base away. This sequence joins TRBV6-5 and TRBJ2-5; weak D call: TRBD2 (6 bases). The J call is uncertain, as TRBJ2-7 better fits the DNA end. The germline V gene has CDR1 MNHEY and CDR2 SVGAGI. CDR3 length: 13 residues. The CDR3 nucleotides are TGTGCCAGCAGTTGGAGGGTGATGGGCGAGCAGTACTTC. Translating it yields CASSWRVMGEQYF.